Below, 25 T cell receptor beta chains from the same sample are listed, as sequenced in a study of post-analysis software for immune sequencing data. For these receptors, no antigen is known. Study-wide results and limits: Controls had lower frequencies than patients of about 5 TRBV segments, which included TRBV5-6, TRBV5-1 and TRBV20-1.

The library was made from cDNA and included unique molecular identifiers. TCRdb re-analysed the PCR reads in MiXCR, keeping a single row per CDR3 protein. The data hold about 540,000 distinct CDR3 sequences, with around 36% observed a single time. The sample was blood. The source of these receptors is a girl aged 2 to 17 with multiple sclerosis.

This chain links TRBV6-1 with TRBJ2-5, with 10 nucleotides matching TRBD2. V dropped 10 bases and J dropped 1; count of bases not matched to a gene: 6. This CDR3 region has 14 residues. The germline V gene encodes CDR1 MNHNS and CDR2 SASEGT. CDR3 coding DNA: TGTGCCATCAGAGCGGGGGGGCTCCAAGAGACCCAGTACTTC. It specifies CAIRAGGLQETQYF.

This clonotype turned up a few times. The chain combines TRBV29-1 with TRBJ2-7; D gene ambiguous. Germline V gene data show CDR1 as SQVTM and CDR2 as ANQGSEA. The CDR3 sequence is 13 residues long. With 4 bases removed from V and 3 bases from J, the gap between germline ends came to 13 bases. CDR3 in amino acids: CSVVYLELYEQYF. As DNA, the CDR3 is TGCAGCGTTGTCTACCTTGAGCTCTACGAGCAGTACTTC.

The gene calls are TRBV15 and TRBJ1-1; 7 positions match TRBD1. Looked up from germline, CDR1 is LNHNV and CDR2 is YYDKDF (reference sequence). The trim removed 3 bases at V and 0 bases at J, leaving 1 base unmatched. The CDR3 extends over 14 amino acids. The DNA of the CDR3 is TGTGCCACCAGCAGGGGACAGCTGAACACTGAAGCTTTCTTT. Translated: CATSRGQLNTEAFF.

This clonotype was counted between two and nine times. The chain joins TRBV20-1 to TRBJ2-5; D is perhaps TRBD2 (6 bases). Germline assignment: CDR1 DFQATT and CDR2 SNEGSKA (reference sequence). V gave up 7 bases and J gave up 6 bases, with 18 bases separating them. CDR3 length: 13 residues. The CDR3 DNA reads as TGCAGTGTCGCGGGACCCCTTGGGAAGACCCAGTACTTC. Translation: CSVAGPLGKTQYF.

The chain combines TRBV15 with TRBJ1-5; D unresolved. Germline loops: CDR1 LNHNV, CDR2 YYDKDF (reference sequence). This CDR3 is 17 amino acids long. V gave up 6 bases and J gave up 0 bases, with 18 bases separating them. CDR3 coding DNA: TGTGCCACCAGAAAGGTCAGATTTTCCAATAGCAATCAGCCCCAGCATTTT. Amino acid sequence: CATRKVRFSNSNQPQHF.

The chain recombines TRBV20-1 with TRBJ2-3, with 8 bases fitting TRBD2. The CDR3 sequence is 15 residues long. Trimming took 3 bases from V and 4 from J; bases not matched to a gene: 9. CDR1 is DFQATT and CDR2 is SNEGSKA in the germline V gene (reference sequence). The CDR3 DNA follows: TGCAGTGCTAGCGGAGCGGGGGTACAATCAGATACGCAGTATTTT. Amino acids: CSASGAGVQSDTQYF.

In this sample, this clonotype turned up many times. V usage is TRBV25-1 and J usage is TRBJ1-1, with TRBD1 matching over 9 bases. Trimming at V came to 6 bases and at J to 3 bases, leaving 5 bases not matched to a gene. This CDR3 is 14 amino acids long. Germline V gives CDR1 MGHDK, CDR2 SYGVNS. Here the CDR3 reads CASSTGTGHTEAFF. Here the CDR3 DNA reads TGTGCCAGCAGCACCGGGACAGGGCACACTGAAGCTTTCTTT.

DNA for the CDR3: TGTGCCAGCAGCTTAGCGGGCGTTGGGCAGTCAGCTAACTATGGCTACACCTTC. It specifies CASSLAGVGQSANYGYTF. This chain connects TRBV7-2 to TRBJ1-2; D gene uncertain. CDR3 length equals 18 residues. Deletions cut 0 bases from V and 0 bases from J, with 17 bases between. The germline V gene has CDR1 SGHTA and CDR2 FQGNSA.

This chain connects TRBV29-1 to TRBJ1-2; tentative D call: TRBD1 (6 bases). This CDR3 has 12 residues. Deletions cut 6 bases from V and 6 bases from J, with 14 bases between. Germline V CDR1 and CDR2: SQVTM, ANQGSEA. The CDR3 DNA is TGCAGCGTCGGGGACAATCAGCATGGCTACACCTTC. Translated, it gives CSVGDNQHGYTF.

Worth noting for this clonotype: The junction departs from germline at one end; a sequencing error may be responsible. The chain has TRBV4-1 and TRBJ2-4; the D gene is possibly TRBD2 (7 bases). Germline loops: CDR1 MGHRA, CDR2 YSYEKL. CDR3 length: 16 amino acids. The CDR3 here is CASSQVGGGARNIQYF. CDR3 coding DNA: TGCGCCAGCAGCCAAGTAGGAGGGGGGGCCAGAAACATTCAGTACTTC.

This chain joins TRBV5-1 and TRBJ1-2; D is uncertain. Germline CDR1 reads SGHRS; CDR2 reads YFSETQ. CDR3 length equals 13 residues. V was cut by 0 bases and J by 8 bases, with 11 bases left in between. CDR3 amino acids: CASSLAGLSGYTF. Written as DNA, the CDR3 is TGCGCCAGCAGCTTGGCCGGCCTAAGCGGCTACACCTTC.

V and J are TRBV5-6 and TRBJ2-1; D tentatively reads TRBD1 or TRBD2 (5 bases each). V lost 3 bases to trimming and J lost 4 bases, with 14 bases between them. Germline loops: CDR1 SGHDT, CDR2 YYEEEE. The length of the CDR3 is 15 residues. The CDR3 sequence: CASSSPGRLYNEQFF. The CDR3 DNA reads TGTGCCAGCAGCTCACCGGGACGGTTGTACAATGAGCAGTTCTTC.

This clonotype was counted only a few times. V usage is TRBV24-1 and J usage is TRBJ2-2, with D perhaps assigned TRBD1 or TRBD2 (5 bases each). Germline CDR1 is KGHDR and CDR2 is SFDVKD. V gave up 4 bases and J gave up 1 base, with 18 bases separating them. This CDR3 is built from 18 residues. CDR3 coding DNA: TGTGCCACCAGTGACGCCGCCGGGGACGGGATGAACACCGGGGAGCTGTTTTTT. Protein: CATSDAAGDGMNTGELFF.

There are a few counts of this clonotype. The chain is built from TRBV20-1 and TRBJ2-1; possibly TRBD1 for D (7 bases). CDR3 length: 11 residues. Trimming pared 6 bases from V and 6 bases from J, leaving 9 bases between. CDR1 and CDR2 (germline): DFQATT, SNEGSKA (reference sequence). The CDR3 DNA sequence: TGCAGTGCCAGGGGGGCCAATGAGCAGTTCTTC. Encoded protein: CSARGANEQFF.

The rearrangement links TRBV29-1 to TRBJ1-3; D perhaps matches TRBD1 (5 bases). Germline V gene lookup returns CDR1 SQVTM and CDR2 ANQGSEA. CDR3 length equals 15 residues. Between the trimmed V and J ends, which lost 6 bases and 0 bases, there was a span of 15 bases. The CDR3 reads CSVDDSGLSGNTIYF. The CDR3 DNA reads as TGCAGCGTGGATGACAGTGGGCTCTCTGGAAACACCATATATTTT.

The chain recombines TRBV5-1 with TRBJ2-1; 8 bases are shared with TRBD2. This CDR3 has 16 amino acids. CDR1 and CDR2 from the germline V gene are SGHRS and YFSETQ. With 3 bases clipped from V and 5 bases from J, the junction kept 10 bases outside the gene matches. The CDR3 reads CASSSRTAGANNEQFF. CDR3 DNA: TGCGCCAGCAGCTCCCGAACAGCGGGGGCGAACAATGAGCAGTTCTTC.

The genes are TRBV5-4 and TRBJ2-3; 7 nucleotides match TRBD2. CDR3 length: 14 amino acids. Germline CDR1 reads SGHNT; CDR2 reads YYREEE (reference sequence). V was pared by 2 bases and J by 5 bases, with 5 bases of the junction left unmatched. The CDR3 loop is CASSLAGTKDTQYF. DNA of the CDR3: TGTGCCAGCAGCTTAGCCGGGACTAAAGATACGCAGTATTTT.

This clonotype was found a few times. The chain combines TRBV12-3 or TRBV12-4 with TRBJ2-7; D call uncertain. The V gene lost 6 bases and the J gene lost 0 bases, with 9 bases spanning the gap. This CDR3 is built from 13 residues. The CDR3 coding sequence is TGTGCCAGCAGAGACTGGGGCTCCTACGAGCAGTACTTC. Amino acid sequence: CASRDWGSYEQYF.

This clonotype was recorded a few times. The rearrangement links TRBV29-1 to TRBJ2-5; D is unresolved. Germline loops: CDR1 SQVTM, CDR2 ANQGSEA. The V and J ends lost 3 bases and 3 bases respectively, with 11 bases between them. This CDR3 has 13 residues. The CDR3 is CSVDLVPKETQYF. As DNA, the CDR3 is TGCAGCGTTGATTTGGTTCCAAAAGAGACCCAGTACTTC.

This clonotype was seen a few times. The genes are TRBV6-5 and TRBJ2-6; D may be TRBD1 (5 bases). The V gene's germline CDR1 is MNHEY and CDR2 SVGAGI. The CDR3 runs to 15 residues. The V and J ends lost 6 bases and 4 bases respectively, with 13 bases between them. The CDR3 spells CASSLAGYGANVLTF. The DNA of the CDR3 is TGTGCCAGCAGCCTCGCAGGGTACGGGGCCAACGTCCTGACTTTC.

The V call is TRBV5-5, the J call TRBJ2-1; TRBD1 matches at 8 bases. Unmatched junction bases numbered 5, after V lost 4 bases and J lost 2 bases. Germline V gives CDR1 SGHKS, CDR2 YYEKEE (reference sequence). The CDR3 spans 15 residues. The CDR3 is CASSTSTGAYNEQFF. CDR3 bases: TGTGCCAGCAGCACTTCGACAGGGGCCTACAATGAGCAGTTCTTC.

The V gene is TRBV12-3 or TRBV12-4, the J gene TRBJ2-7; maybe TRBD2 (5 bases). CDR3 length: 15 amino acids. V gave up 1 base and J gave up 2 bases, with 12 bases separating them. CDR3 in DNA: TGTGCCAGCAGTTTAGAGGCGGGTGGGCCCTACGAGCAGTACTTC. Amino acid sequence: CASSLEAGGPYEQYF.

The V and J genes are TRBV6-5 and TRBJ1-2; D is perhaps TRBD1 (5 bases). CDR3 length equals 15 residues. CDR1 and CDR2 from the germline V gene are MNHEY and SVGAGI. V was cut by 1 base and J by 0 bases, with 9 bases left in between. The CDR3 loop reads CASSYWGSTNYGYTF. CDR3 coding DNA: TGTGCCAGCAGTTACTGGGGCAGTACTAACTATGGCTACACCTTC.

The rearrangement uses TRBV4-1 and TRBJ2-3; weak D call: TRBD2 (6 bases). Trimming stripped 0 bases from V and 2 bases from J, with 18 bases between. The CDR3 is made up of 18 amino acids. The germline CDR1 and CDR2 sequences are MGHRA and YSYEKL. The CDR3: CASSQESWGDRVTDTQYF. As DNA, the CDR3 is TGCGCCAGCAGCCAAGAAAGTTGGGGGGATCGGGTCACAGATACGCAGTATTTT.

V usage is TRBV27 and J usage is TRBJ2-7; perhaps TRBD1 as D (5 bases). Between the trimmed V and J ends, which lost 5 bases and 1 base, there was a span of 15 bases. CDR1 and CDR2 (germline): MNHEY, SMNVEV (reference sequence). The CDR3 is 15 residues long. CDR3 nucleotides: TGTGCCAGCAGTCCCCAGGGTTCGTCATCCTACGAGCAGTACTTC. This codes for CASSPQGSSSYEQYF.